This TCR beta chain came from a study of T cell changes during pregnancy in multiple sclerosis. The CDR3 has 15 residues. Germline-derived CDR1 and CDR2 are MDHEN and SYDVKM. The J segment lost 1 base and the V segment lost 4 bases, leaving 4 bases of the junction unmatched. Using immunoSEQ multiplex PCR, the repertoire was profiled, and TCRdb retains in-frame clones only, with some absent. Of about 100,000 clones in the sample, 92% were seen once. Material: peripheral blood, obtained after pregnancy. The clonotype comes from a female donor with multiple sclerosis, enrolled in a pregnancy study. V is TRBV28 and J is TRBJ2-4; 7 bases are shared with TRBD1. The DNA of the CDR3 is TGTGCCAGCAGTTCAGAGGGGGCTGCCAAAAACATTCAGTACTTC. The encoded protein is CASSSEGAAKNIQYF. Variable domain in full (rest from reference TRBV28 and TRBJ2-4): DVKVTQSSRYLVKRTGEKVFLECVQDMDHENMFWYRQDPGLGLRLIYFSYDVKMKEKGDIPEGYSVSREKKERFSLILESASTNQTSMYLCASSSEGAAKNIQYFGAGTRLSVL.